What follows is one TCR beta chain and its context. What it binds is not known. Checkpoint therapy with ipilimumab 1 mg/kg began 14 to 28 days after transplant. Profiling relied on immunoSEQ multiplex PCR, and the TCRdb table lists in-frame clones only, not all of them. The sample has around 84,000 clones, about 83% seen once. CDR1 SGHNT and CDR2 YENEEA come from the germline V gene. Deletions cut 0 bases from V and 6 bases from J, with 13 bases between. CDR3 length equals 15 residues. The data were taken from a study of ipilimumab plus nivolumab after autologous stem cell transplantation. Study as a whole: The DLBCL group included primary refractory and relapsed cases.

Study conclusions and caveats: TCR repertoire, Treg phenotype and gut microbiota reportedly support more study of this approach.

Sequenced here: PBMCs, sampled in a trial of ipilimumab plus nivolumab as post-transplant consolidation. This TCR was recovered from a male donor with diffuse large B-cell lymphoma. This chain links TRBV11-3 with TRBJ2-3; D may correspond to TRBD1 or TRBD2 (6 bases each). CDR3 loop: CASSLDTGAEDTQYF. CDR3 coding DNA: TGTGCCAGCAGCTTAGATACGGGGGCGGAGGATACGCAGTATTTT.